The T cell receptor beta chain described here comes from a study of beta chain features in type 1 diabetes. Study information: In age, gender and cell yields, patients were similar to healthy donors. Study-level findings and limits: Moderately but significantly shorter TCRB CDR3s were found in Type 1 diabetes patients in all four CD4+ subsets. Resolution of whether HLA type affects TCRB rearrangement was not achieved here.

Turning to this clone: Its antigen is as yet unknown. At the DNA level, this CDR3 is encoded by other sequences in the same sample as well.

Blood was collected once per donor into heparin, averaging about 100 mL. The study reverse transcribed the entire isolated RNA, so it sequenced expressed TCRB transcripts. Generated by immunoSEQ multiplex PCR, the TCRdb table keeps only in-frame clones and is missing some. The table records more than 110,000 clones, 6.9% of them present only once. Germline-derived CDR1 and CDR2 are LNHNV and YYDKDF (reference sequence). V was trimmed by 0 bases and J by 5 bases, leaving 16 bases between them. The CDR3 consists of 16 residues. The rearrangement links TRBV15 to TRBJ2-5, with D maybe TRBD2 (5 bases). This clonotype originated in a woman younger than 45 in good health. The specimen was central memory CD4+ T cells from blood. The CDR3 reads CATSRDRTRVGETQYF. The CDR3 nucleotides read TGTGCCACCAGCAGAGATCGTACGAGGGTTGGGGAGACCCAGTACTTC. The full variable domain, with the rest looked up from reference TRBV15 and TRBJ2-5, is DAMVIQNPRYQVTQFGKPVTLSCSQTLNHNVMYWYQQKSSQAPKLLFHYYDKDFNNEADTPDNFQSRRPNTSFCFLDIRSPGLGDTAMYLCATSRDRTRVGETQYFGPGTRLLVL.